This T cell receptor (beta chain) was sequenced for a study of shared clonotypes between healthy human individuals. Study information: Three plates were used per donor for CD4 naive, three for CD4 memory, two for CD8 naive and one for CD8 memory.

CDR1 is MDHEN and CDR2 is SYDVKM in the germline V gene. The J segment lost 10 bases and the V segment lost 8 bases, leaving 14 bases of the junction unmatched. The CDR3 extends over 14 amino acids. Sorted-subset replicate PCR reactions contained roughly 200 ng DNA, corresponding to about 30,000 T cell genomes. The repertoire was sequenced with immunoSEQ multiplex PCR; TCRdb's copy has only in-frame clones and lacks some. Counted here are roughly 2 million clones, 90% to 95% occurring once; the ten biggest clones make up 0.13%. The receptor was derived from a man younger than 35 in good health. The sequencing input was naive CD4+ T cells sorted from blood. The subset is: CD45RA+ positively selected. The chain joins TRBV28 to TRBJ2-1; TRBD2 matches at 7 bases. The DNA of the CDR3 is TGTGCCAGCGGCACGGGACTATCACTTACGGAGCAGTTCTTC. The encoded protein is CASGTGLSLTEQFF.